This TCR beta chain is from a study of HIV-infected children after antiretroviral therapy interruption. RNA-based 3' RACE libraries used unique molecular identifiers. TCRdb reprocessed the 3' RACE reads via MiXCR and lists one record per CDR3 protein. In the table there are more than 85,000 distinct CDR3 sequences, about 7.2% of which are singletons. Trimming at V came to 1 base and at J to 2 bases, leaving 5 bases not matched to a gene. CDR3 length: 16 residues. In germline, CDR1 is SGHNT, CDR2 YENEEA. The treatment was: PENTA 11 planned treatment interruption arm or continuous ART arm. This clonotype was seen repeatedly, ten times or more.

The receptor was isolated from a pool of human donors with HIV. The V and J genes are TRBV11-3 and TRBJ2-3, with TRBD1 identical over 8 bases. The sample here was CD45RA+ CD4+ T cells from PBMCs, pooled from several time points, taken from a donor given antiretroviral therapy, either interrupted or continuous. Noted subset: naive CD4+ CD45RA+ CD45RO- T cells. The CDR3 is CASSLAHRGATDTQYF. CDR3 DNA: TGTGCCAGCAGCTTAGCCCACAGGGGGGCCACAGATACGCAGTATTTT.